This TCR beta chain was sequenced in a study of beta chain features in type 1 diabetes. Findings of the study overall: Comparison showed that naive, central memory and Treg TCRB repertoires appeared more similar among patients than among healthy donors. Reduced insertions and increased deletions marked VDJ junctions in type 1 diabetes patients. TCRB CDR3 length was moderately but significantly reduced in all four CD4+ subsets of Type 1 diabetes patients.

The entirety of the isolated RNA underwent reverse transcription, so expressed TCRB transcripts were sequenced. This table comes from immunoSEQ multiplex PCR, and its TCRdb copy is limited to in-frame clones, with some not included. The sample has about 140,000 clones, 10% to 15% seen once. The collection from each donor was one heparinised blood draw averaging roughly 0.11 L. From germline, CDR1 is SGHVS and CDR2 FQNEAQ. V lost 0 bases to trimming and J lost 1 base; unmatched junction nucleotides: 5. This CDR3 comprises 16 residues. This clone was recorded at least ten times. Its antigen is not known.

The clonotype was recovered from a man aged 18 to 30 with type 1 diabetes. Sequencing was performed on central memory CD4+ T cells from blood. The chain is built from TRBV7-8 and TRBJ1-1; 7 bases are a match to TRBD1. CDR3 in DNA: TGTGCCAGCAGCTTAGCTGCGGGACAGCGGAACACTGAAGCTTTCTTT. It specifies CASSLAAGQRNTEAFF.